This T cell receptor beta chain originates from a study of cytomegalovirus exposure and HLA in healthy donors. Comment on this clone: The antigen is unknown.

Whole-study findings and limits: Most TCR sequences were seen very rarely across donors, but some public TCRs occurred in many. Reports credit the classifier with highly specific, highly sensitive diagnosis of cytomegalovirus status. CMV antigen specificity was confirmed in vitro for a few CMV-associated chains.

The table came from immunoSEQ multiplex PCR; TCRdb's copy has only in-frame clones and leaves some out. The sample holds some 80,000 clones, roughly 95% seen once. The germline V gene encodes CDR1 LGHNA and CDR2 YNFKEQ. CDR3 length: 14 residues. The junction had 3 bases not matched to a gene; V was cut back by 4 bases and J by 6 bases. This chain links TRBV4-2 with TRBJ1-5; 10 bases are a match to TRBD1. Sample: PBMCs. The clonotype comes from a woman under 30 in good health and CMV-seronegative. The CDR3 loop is CASSPDRGPQPQHF. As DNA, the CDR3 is TGTGCCAGCAGCCCAGACAGGGGGCCTCAGCCCCAGCATTTT.